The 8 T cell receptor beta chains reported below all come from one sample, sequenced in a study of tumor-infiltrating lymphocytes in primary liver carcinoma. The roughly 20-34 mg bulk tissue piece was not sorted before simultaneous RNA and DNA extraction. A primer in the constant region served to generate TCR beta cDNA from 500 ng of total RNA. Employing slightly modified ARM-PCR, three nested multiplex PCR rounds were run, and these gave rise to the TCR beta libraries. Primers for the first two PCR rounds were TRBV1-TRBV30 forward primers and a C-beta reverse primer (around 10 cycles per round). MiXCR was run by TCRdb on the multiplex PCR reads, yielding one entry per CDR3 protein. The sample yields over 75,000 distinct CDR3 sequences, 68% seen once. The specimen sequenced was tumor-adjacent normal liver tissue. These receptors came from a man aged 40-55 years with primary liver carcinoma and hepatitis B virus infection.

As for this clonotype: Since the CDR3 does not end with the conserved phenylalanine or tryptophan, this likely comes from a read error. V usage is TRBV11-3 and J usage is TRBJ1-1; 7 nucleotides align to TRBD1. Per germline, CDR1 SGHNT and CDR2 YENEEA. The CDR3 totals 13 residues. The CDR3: CANSLAGGTEAFL. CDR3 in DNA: TGCGCCAACAGCTTAGCAGGGGGGACTGAAGCTTTCCTT.

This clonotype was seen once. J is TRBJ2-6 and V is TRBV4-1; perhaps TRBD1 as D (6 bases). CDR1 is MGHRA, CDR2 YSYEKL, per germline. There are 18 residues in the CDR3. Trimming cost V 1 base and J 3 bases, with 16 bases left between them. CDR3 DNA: TGCGCCAGCAGCCAAGTCGGGACACTAGACTTTGGGGCCAACGTCCTGACTTTC. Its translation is CASSQVGTLDFGANVLTF.

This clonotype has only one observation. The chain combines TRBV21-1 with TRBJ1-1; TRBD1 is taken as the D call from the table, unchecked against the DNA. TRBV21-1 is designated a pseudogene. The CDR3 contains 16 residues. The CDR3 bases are TGTACCAGCAGCAAAGGAGGACAGGGCCCGAGCACTGAAGCTTTCTTT. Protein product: CTSSKGGQGPSTEAFF.

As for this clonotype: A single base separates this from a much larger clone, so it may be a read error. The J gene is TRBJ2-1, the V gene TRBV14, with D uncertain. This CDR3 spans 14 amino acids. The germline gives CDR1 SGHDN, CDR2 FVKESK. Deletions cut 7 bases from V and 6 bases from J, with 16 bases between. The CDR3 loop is CASKKLGGCNEQFF. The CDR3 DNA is TGTGCCAGCAAAAAGCTCGGCGGCTGCAATGAGCAGTTCTTC. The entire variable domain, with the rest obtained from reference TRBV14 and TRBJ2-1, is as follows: EAGVTQFPSHSVIEKGQTVTLRCDPISGHDNLYWYRRVMGKEIKFLLHFVKESKQDESGMPNNRFLAERTGGTYSTLKVQPAELEDSGVYFCASKKLGGCNEQFFGPGTRLTVL.

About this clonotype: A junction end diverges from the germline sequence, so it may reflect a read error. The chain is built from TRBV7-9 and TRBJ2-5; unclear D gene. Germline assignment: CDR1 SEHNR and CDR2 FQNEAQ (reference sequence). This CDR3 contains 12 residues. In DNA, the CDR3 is TGTGCCAGCAGCTTAGGTCAAGAGACCCGGTACTTC. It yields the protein CASSLGQETRYF. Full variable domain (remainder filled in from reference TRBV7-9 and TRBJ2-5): DTGVSQNPRHKITKRGQNVTFRCDPISEHNRLYWYRQTLGQGPEFLTYFQNEAQLEKSRLLSDRFSAERPKGSFSTLEIQRTEQGDSAMYLCASSLGQETRYFGPGTRLLVL.

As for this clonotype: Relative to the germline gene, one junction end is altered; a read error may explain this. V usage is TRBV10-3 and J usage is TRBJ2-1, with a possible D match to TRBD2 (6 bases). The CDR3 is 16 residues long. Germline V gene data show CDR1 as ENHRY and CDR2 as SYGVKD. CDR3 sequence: CAINESIGGSGNEQFF. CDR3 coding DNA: TGTGCCATCAATGAGTCGATCGGGGGTTCAGGCAATGAGCAGTTCTTC.

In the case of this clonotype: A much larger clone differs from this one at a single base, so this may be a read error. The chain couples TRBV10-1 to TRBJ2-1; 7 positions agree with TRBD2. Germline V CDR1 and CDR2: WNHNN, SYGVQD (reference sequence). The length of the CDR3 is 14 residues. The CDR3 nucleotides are TGCACCAGCAGTGATGGGTCGGGAGGCTATGAGCAGTTCTTC. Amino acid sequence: CTSSDGSGGYEQFF.

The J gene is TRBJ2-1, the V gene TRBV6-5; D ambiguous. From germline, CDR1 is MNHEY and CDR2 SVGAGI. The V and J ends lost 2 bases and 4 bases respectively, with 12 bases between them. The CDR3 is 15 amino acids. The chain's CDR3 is CASSYAVVLYNEQFF. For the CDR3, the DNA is TGTGCCAGCAGTTACGCAGTGGTACTGTACAATGAGCAGTTCTTC.